This passage covers 2 T cell receptor beta chains from one sample sequenced in a study of T-cell memory formation after mild COVID-19. TCRdb analysed the 5' RACE reads with MiXCR anew, one entry per CDR3 protein. The data contain 350,000 to 500,000 distinct CDR3 sequences, 20% to 30% of them singletons. Sequenced: PBMCs or a T cell subset sorted from them (not recorded which). The receptors were sampled from an adult woman who had mild COVID-19 (a few samples of this study predate the infection). Cell type and time point are not known.

This chain joins TRBV4-3 and TRBJ1-1, with a weak D call TRBD1 (5 bases). Germline CDR1 reads LGHNA; CDR2 reads YSLEER. V lost 0 bases and J 1 base, leaving 12 bases between the germline ends. The CDR3 is 16 amino acids. The CDR3 region is CASSQEVSGGNTEAFF. The CDR3 DNA is TGCGCCAGCAGCCAAGAAGTTTCTGGGGGGAACACTGAAGCTTTCTTT.

The chain recombines TRBV7-9 with TRBJ2-5; D is possibly TRBD2 (6 bases). The CDR3 loop spans 13 amino acids. In germline, CDR1 is SEHNR, CDR2 FQNEAQ (reference sequence). The V end was cut by 5 bases, the J end by 9 bases, with 16 bases between. CDR3 amino acids: CASSVDGWEAQYF. CDR3 bases: TGTGCCAGCAGCGTAGACGGTTGGGAGGCCCAGTACTTC.